What follows are 15 T cell receptor beta chains derived from one specimen sequenced in a study of long-term antiretroviral therapy in people with HIV. The immunoSEQ assay was v3.0, run at survey level. Clones were read by immunoSEQ multiplex PCR, and TCRdb kept only the in-frame ones, dropping some. The table records 15,000 to 20,000 clones, around four fifths of them present only once. This specimen was unsorted PBMCs, taken approximately 2.1 years before starting antiretroviral therapy. Receptors were obtained from a man aged 25 to 45 with HIV.

The genes are TRBV6-6 and TRBJ2-7, with 7 bases matching TRBD2. Trimming removed 7 bases from V and 3 bases from J; junction bases left unmatched: 12. CDR1 and CDR2 (germline): MNHNY, SVGAGI (reference sequence). The CDR3 runs to 15 residues. CDR3 in amino acids: CASTSEGTTHYEQYF. The CDR3 DNA reads as TGTGCCAGCACCTCCGAAGGGACTACCCACTACGAGCAGTACTTC.

This clone was counted a few times. This sequence joins TRBV5-1 and TRBJ2-7; 9 bases map to TRBD1. Trimming at V came to 2 bases and at J to 3 bases, leaving 6 bases not matched to a gene. Germline V lookup: CDR1 SGHRS, CDR2 YFSETQ. The CDR3 has 15 amino acids. The CDR3 sequence is CASSFAGDRDYEQYF. Written as DNA, the CDR3 is TGCGCCAGCAGCTTTGCAGGGGACAGGGACTACGAGCAGTACTTC. Looking up the rest from reference TRBV5-1 and TRBJ2-7 gives the full variable domain: KAGVTQTPRYLIKTRGQQVTLSCSPISGHRSVSWYQQTPGQGLQFLFEYFSETQRNKGNFPGRFSGRQFSNSRSEMNVSTLELGDSALYLCASSFAGDRDYEQYFGPGTRLTVT.

The V call is TRBV6-5, the J call TRBJ1-1; unclear D gene. The CDR3 covers 15 residues. Trimming stripped 0 bases from V and 4 bases from J, with 12 bases between. Looked up from germline, CDR1 is MNHEY and CDR2 is SVGAGI. CDR3 nucleotides: TGTGCCAGCAGTTACTCGAATCCAGAGGCCACTGAAGCTTTCTTT. This codes for CASSYSNPEATEAFF.

The chain has TRBV10-3 and TRBJ2-7; a weak D match, TRBD2 (6 bases). The length of the CDR3 is 13 residues. Trimming took 7 bases from V and 7 from J, leaving 17 bases between them. CDR1 and CDR2 from the germline V gene are ENHRY and SYGVKD. The CDR3 DNA sequence: TGTGCCATCATGCGGGACGAGCCACGGGAGCAGTACTTC. It translates to CAIMRDEPREQYF.

The CDR3 DNA sequence: TGTGCCAGCAGTTTAAGCGGGGCCGGGTGGGCCAACGTCCTGACTTTC. Translation: CASSLSGAGWANVLTF. The chain uses TRBV27 and TRBJ2-6; TRBD2 agrees at 7 bases. The CDR3 covers 16 residues. Germline V gene data show CDR1 as MNHEY and CDR2 as SMNVEV (reference sequence). V was clipped by 2 bases and J by 5 bases; unmatched bases: 6.

V and J are TRBV6-5 and TRBJ1-2, with 8 bases identical to TRBD1. This CDR3 is built from 14 residues. Germline V gene data show CDR1 as MNHEY and CDR2 as SVGAGI. With V trimmed by 10 bases and J by 8 bases, 15 bases remained unmatched. The chain's CDR3 is CATVITQGAQGYTF. CDR3 coding DNA: TGTGCCACCGTCATAACCCAGGGGGCGCAGGGCTACACCTTC.

This chain joins TRBV7-2 and TRBJ2-3; D might be TRBD1 (5 bases). Between the trimmed V and J ends, which lost 8 bases and 1 base, there was a span of 7 bases. The CDR3 covers 12 residues. Germline V gives CDR1 SGHTA, CDR2 FQGNSA. CDR3 in amino acids: CASEQGTDTQYF. The CDR3, as DNA: TGTGCCAGCGAACAGGGCACAGATACGCAGTATTTT.

The chain recombines TRBV5-6 with TRBJ2-2; D not resolved. Germline CDR1 SGHDT, CDR2 YYEEEE. V shed 2 bases and J shed 7 bases, with 15 bases lying between them. This CDR3 has 15 amino acids. The CDR3 nucleotides are TGTGCCAGCAGCTTCGATACTCTCTTGCGCGGGGAGCTGTTTTTT. It codes for CASSFDTLLRGELFF.

This clone is termed medium-sized. V gene TRBV7-9 combines with J gene TRBJ2-2; the match to TRBD2 covers 8 bases. The CDR3 runs 13 residues. Germline CDR1 reads SEHNR; CDR2 reads FQNEAQ (reference sequence). The CDR3 sequence is CAPGLANTGELFF. Written as DNA, the CDR3 is TGTGCGCCGGGACTAGCGAACACCGGGGAGCTGTTTTTT.

The rearrangement uses TRBV11-3 and TRBJ1-3, with a weak D call TRBD1 (5 bases). CDR1 SGHNT and CDR2 YENEEA come from the germline V gene. The ends were cut back, 7 bases at V and 0 bases at J, with 25 bases in the middle. The CDR3 loop spans 19 amino acids. The CDR3 sequence: CASTGQDSTALYSGNTIYF. CDR3 coding DNA: TGTGCCAGCACCGGACAAGACTCGACAGCGCTCTACTCTGGAAACACCATATATTTT.

The V and J genes are TRBV4-2 and TRBJ2-1; 9 nucleotides line up with TRBD2. V shed 4 bases and J 1 base; nucleotides not matched to a gene: 5. Germline CDR1 is LGHNA and CDR2 is YNFKEQ. The CDR3 loop spans 16 amino acids. The CDR3 nucleotides are TGTGCCAGCAGCCCGTCGCTAGCGGGATCCTACAATGAGCAGTTCTTC. Encoded protein: CASSPSLAGSYNEQFF.

CDR3 region: CASSQGGLDGYTF. The CDR3 coding sequence is TGTGCCAGCAGCCAAGGGGGACTCGATGGCTACACCTTC. The chain employs TRBV4-2 and TRBJ1-2; a possible D gene is TRBD1 (5 bases). V lost 1 base to trimming and J lost 6 bases, with 9 bases between them. This CDR3 spans 13 amino acids. Germline V gene sequence: CDR1 LGHNA, CDR2 YNFKEQ.

The V call is TRBV29-1, the J call TRBJ2-5; D is unclear. This CDR3 has 12 amino acids. V dropped 7 bases and J dropped 4 bases, with 13 bases sitting between them. CDR1 and CDR2 from the germline V gene are SQVTM and ANQGSEA. CDR3 amino acids: CSGTVWTETQYF. CDR3 bases: TGCAGCGGAACCGTCTGGACAGAGACCCAGTACTTC.

The chain links TRBV7-8 to TRBJ2-7; TRBD1 matches 8 bases. CDR3 length: 16 amino acids. Germline values: CDR1 SGHVS, CDR2 FQNEAQ. The trim removed 3 bases at V and 1 base at J, leaving 8 bases unmatched. The CDR3 sequence: CASSFQTGAISYEQYF. CDR3 bases: TGTGCCAGCAGCTTCCAGACAGGGGCGATTTCCTACGAGCAGTACTTC.

J is TRBJ2-1 and V is TRBV19, with a tentative D call TRBD1 (5 bases). Germline lookup yields CDR1 LNHDA and CDR2 SQIVND (reference sequence). The length of the CDR3 is 16 residues. Trimming stripped 3 bases from V and 0 bases from J, with 12 bases between. The CDR3 loop is CASSIQGSSSYNEQFF. The CDR3 coding sequence is TGTGCCAGTAGTATTCAGGGCTCGAGCTCCTACAATGAGCAGTTCTTC.